This T cell receptor (beta chain) appears in the sequencing data of a study of Graves' ophthalmopathy and Graves' hyperthyroidism. For repertoire sequencing, the TCR beta CDR3 regions were amplified from RNA transcripts. A first-round RT-PCR used HTBI primers, followed by a second-round multiplex PCR. TCRdb re-called the multiplex PCR reads with MiXCR, one entry per CDR3 protein. The table shows nearly 400,000 distinct CDR3 sequences, with 18% occurring only once. The CDR3 is 16 amino acids. Germline CDR1 MNHEY, CDR2 SMNVEV (reference sequence). V was pared by 6 bases and J by 5 bases, with 22 bases between. This clonotype was observed at least ten times.

The J gene is TRBJ1-1, the V gene TRBV27; a possible D gene is TRBD1 (5 bases). The receptor was derived from a woman aged 18-29 years with Graves' ophthalmopathy. The sequenced sample was peripheral blood. CDR3 nucleotides: TGTGCCAGCAGACAGGTAGGACGAGGCGAGGCTACTGAAGCTTTCTTT. Its translation: CASRQVGRGEATEAFF.